Following are 21 T cell receptor beta chains from one sample sequenced in a study of blood T cell repertoires in COVID-19. Profiled with immunoSEQ multiplex PCR; TCRdb holds only in-frame clones, not every one. The sample carries some 110,000 clones, approximately 80% recorded once. The source material was peripheral blood. These receptor sequences come from a man older than 75 with COVID-19, enrolled during active disease.

This chain joins TRBV2 and TRBJ2-5; a weak D match, TRBD1 (5 bases). The CDR3 has 14 amino acids. V gave up 7 bases and J gave up 1 base, with 13 bases separating them. Germline V CDR1 and CDR2: SNHLY, FYNNEI. CDR3 nucleotides: TGTGCCAGCAAGATGACAGAGGTCCAAGAGACCCAGTACTTC. Protein sequence: CASKMTEVQETQYF. Looking up the rest from reference TRBV2 and TRBJ2-5 gives the full variable domain: EPEVTQTPSHQVTQMGQEVILRCVPISNHLYFYWYRQILGQKVEFLVSFYNNEISEKSEIFDDQFSVERPDGSNFTLKIRSTKLEDSAMYFCASKMTEVQETQYFGPGTRLLVL.

The J gene is TRBJ2-7, the V gene TRBV18; 8 bases map to TRBD1. J was trimmed by 7 bases and V by 2 bases; bases with no gene match: 7. This CDR3 contains 14 residues. Germline CDR1 KGHSH, CDR2 LQKENI. The CDR3 DNA reads as TGTGCCAGCTCACCAGACAGGGGCCTACGGGAGCAGTACTTC. Protein product: CASSPDRGLREQYF. Using reference TRBV18 and TRBJ2-7 for the parts outside the CDR3, the full variable domain is NAGVMQNPRHLVRRRGQEARLRCSPMKGHSHVYWYRQLPEEGLKFMVYLQKENIIDESGMPKERFSAEFPKEGPSILRIQQVVRGDSAAYFCASSPDRGLREQYFGPGTRLTVT.

The rearrangement joins TRBV5-1 to TRBJ2-1, with 8 positions matching TRBD1. CDR3 length: 16 residues. CDR1 and CDR2 (germline): SGHRS, YFSETQ. V shed 4 bases, J shed 6 bases, and the junction held 12 bases outside the gene matches. The chain's CDR3 is CASSRGPGTGFNEQFF. For the CDR3, the DNA is TGCGCCAGCAGCCGGGGGCCGGGGACAGGTTTCAATGAGCAGTTCTTC.

This clone was counted between two and nine times. V and J are TRBV6-5 and TRBJ2-7; TRBD2 is a possible D gene (6 bases). The germline gives CDR1 MNHEY, CDR2 SVGAGI. V shed 8 bases and J shed 2 bases, with 10 bases lying between them. This CDR3 comprises 12 residues. The CDR3 bases are TGTGCCAGCCGATGGGGGGCCTACGAGCAGTACTTC. Translation gives CASRWGAYEQYF.

In DNA, the CDR3 is TGTGCCAGCAGCTTAGACCGGGACAGGGGTCACAATGAGCAGTTCTTC. Its protein is CASSLDRDRGHNEQFF. The chain has TRBV11-3 and TRBJ2-1, with 10 bases matching TRBD1. Germline V gene lookup returns CDR1 SGHNT and CDR2 YENEEA. V was pared by 0 bases and J by 5 bases, with 4 bases of the junction left unmatched. This CDR3 comprises 16 residues.

V and J are TRBV30 and TRBJ1-2; D ambiguous. The length of the CDR3 is 14 residues. V lost 6 bases and J 3 bases, leaving 17 bases between the germline ends. The germline gives CDR1 GTSNPN, CDR2 SVGIG (reference sequence). The CDR3 DNA reads TGTGCCTGTCGGACGGCCGCGGGTCACTATGGCTACACCTTC. Its protein is CACRTAAGHYGYTF.

This clone was counted only a few times. V is TRBV19 and J is TRBJ1-2, with D hard to call. Germline CDR1 LNHDA, CDR2 SQIVND (reference sequence). Trimming removed 3 bases at V and 4 bases at J, with 9 bases between. The CDR3 is 13 amino acids. The chain's CDR3 is CASSMGRIYGYTF. For the CDR3, the DNA is TGTGCCAGTAGTATGGGCAGGATCTATGGCTACACCTTC.

Only a few counts were recorded for this clone. This chain joins TRBV18 and TRBJ2-7; 14 bases are shared with TRBD2. CDR3 length equals 21 residues. V lost 2 bases, J lost 3 bases, and 18 bases stayed unmatched. Germline V CDR1 and CDR2: KGHSH, LQKENI. This CDR3 reads CASSPRGPRGLAGGPLYEQYF. The CDR3 nucleotides read TGTGCCAGCTCACCAAGGGGGCCTCGAGGACTAGCGGGAGGACCCCTCTACGAGCAGTACTTC.

This clone was detected a few times. The V gene is TRBV4-2, the J gene TRBJ2-3; 11 positions match TRBD2. This CDR3 comprises 16 residues. CDR1 is LGHNA and CDR2 is YNFKEQ in the germline V gene. V shed 5 bases and J 6 bases; nucleotides not matched to a gene: 10. CDR3 nucleotides: TGTGCCAGCAGCGCGCGGGGGACTAGCGGTGATGATACGCAGTATTTT. This encodes CASSARGTSGDDTQYF.

This chain uses TRBV7-2 with TRBJ2-7; D possibly corresponds to TRBD2 (6 bases). From germline, CDR1 is SGHTA and CDR2 FQGNSA. The CDR3 covers 13 residues. The V end lost 4 bases, the J end lost 3 bases, and 10 bases lay between the germline ends. CDR3 DNA sequence: TGTGCCAGCAGCTCTCGGAGGGGCTACGAGCAGTACTTC. This encodes CASSSRRGYEQYF.

This CDR3 is CASSLGQISRIHGYTF. The CDR3 DNA sequence: TGCGCCAGCAGCTTGGGACAGATCTCCCGCATCCATGGCTACACCTTC. V usage is TRBV5-1 and J usage is TRBJ1-2; D may be TRBD1 (5 bases). V was trimmed by 0 bases and J by 6 bases, leaving 18 bases between them. Per the germline V gene, CDR1 is SGHRS and CDR2 is YFSETQ. The CDR3 spans 16 residues.

The rearrangement links TRBV21-1 to TRBJ2-1; the table's D gene call, TRBD1, was not cross checked with the DNA. TRBV21-1 is given as a pseudogene. This CDR3 contains 11 residues. The CDR3 DNA reads TGTGCCAGCAGCTTCGGGACAGGGATGCTCTTC. Amino acid sequence: CASSFGTGMLF.

The chain couples TRBV19 to TRBJ2-7; D possibly corresponds to TRBD2 (5 bases). Between the trimmed V and J ends, which lost 2 bases and 1 base, there was a span of 6 bases. The CDR3 sequence is 13 residues long. From germline, CDR1 is LNHDA and CDR2 SQIVND (reference sequence). CDR3 loop: CASSIPGSYEQYF. The CDR3 DNA reads TGTGCCAGTAGTATACCGGGGTCCTACGAGCAGTACTTC.

J is TRBJ1-2 and V is TRBV11-2, with D possibly matching TRBD1 (5 bases). The CDR3 length is 15 residues. CDR1 is SGHAT and CDR2 is FQNNGV in the germline V gene. Trimming pared 8 bases from V and 6 bases from J, leaving 22 bases between. The CDR3 region is CASSRTRGGADGYTF. Written as DNA, the CDR3 is TGTGCCAGCTCCCGGACCCGAGGAGGGGCTGATGGCTACACCTTC.

This clone has more than one count but fewer than ten. The chain links TRBV29-1 to TRBJ2-5; a possible D gene is TRBD1 (6 bases). V was cut by 6 bases and J by 4 bases, with 15 bases left in between. Germline CDR1 and CDR2: SQVTM and ANQGSEA. This CDR3 spans 13 amino acids. The CDR3 DNA follows: TGCAGCGTCGGGGACATGTACCGAGAGACCCAGTACTTC. It is translated as CSVGDMYRETQYF.

In this sample, this clone turned up a few times. The J gene is TRBJ2-7, the V gene TRBV28; possible D gene TRBD2, 6 bases. Germline loops: CDR1 MDHEN, CDR2 SYDVKM. V lost 6 bases, J lost 2 bases, and 14 bases lay in between. CDR3 length: 14 residues. The CDR3 DNA reads as TGTGCCAGCAGGCATAGCGGAACCACCTACGAGCAGTACTTC. Translation gives CASRHSGTTYEQYF.

This clone has more than one count but fewer than ten. The gene calls are TRBV19 and TRBJ2-2; no definite D call. Looked up from germline, CDR1 is LNHDA and CDR2 is SQIVND (reference sequence). This CDR3 contains 12 residues. The V gene lost 4 bases and the J gene lost 7 bases, with 7 bases spanning the gap. CDR3 sequence (DNA): TGTGCCAGTAGTACAAATCACGGGGAGCTGTTTTTT. This sequence encodes CASSTNHGELFF.

The genes are TRBV6-2 or TRBV6-3 and TRBJ1-5, with D tentatively TRBD1 (5 bases). The V end lost 2 bases, the J end lost 7 bases, and 9 bases lay between the germline ends. This CDR3 region has 13 residues. Germline V gene sequence: CDR1 MNHEY, CDR2 SVGEGT. CDR3 DNA sequence: TGTGCCAGCAGTTACCAGGGAGGGCAGCCCCAGCATTTT. Encoded protein: CASSYQGGQPQHF.

The chain recombines TRBV27 with TRBJ1-6; possibly TRBD1 for D (5 bases). The CDR3 runs to 16 residues. Germline V gene lookup returns CDR1 MNHEY and CDR2 SMNVEV (reference sequence). Trimming stripped 4 bases from V and 3 bases from J, with 13 bases between. CDR3 nucleotide sequence: TGTGCCAGCAGTTCCCCCGACGGGGGCTATAATTCACCCCTCCACTTT. This encodes CASSSPDGGYNSPLHF.

The rearrangement joins TRBV28 to TRBJ2-7; TRBD2 agrees at 8 bases. The CDR3 consists of 13 residues. V lost 6 bases, J lost 2 bases, and 3 bases stayed unmatched. CDR1 MDHEN and CDR2 SYDVKM come from the germline V gene. The CDR3 loop reads CASSPGGAYEQYF. The CDR3 bases are TGTGCCAGCAGCCCCGGGGGGGCCTACGAGCAGTACTTC.

CDR3 in amino acids: CASRQGQGGAFF. The CDR3 region has the DNA TGTGCCAGCAGACAAGGACAGGGCGGAGCTTTCTTT. The rearrangement uses TRBV12-3 or TRBV12-4 and TRBJ1-1; 8 bases match TRBD1. V trimming: 6 bases; J trimming: 10 bases; junction bases outside the gene matches: 7. CDR3 length equals 12 residues.